This record looks at one TCR beta chain sequence and its context. Its antigen specificity is not known. One base away there is no much larger clone; base qualities are not given. The CDR3 runs 14 amino acids, cysteine and phenylalanine included. Only CDR3 DNA remains: 42 bases, in frame from the first base. CDR1 and CDR2 (DFQATT, SNEGSKA) derive from the germline V gene (reference sequence). The germline ends are 7 bases apart after V is trimmed by 4 bases and J by 0 bases. These data belong to a study of blood T cells in healthy people across ages (dated by TCRdb to about 2015). Regarding the study in general: In model experiments, roughly one uniquely barcoded TCR beta cDNA molecule per two T cells was captured by template switching. Age-related changes in TCR beta repertoire diversity were measured in the study by deep sequencing normalized with unique cDNA molecular identifiers. Donors were grouped into four age groups: young (average approximately 16 years), middle-aged (about 40), aged (around 66) and long-lived (approximately 78). To avoid experimental bias, donors of different ages were randomly spread across the sequencing lanes. For two donors (one aged 18 to 29 and one aged 80 or older), the study analyzed two additional independent replicas of 1 million unique cDNA reads from the same blood draw.

Donors were 39 systemically healthy Caucasian individuals from Russia aged roughly 6 to 95 years. Each donor gave 8 to 10 milliliters of peripheral blood, collected into EDTA-treated Vacutainer tubes. Ficoll-Paque density-gradient centrifugation was used to isolate PBMCs, with at least 7 million per sample. Total RNA was extracted from PBMCs with Trizol reagent, with at least 6 micrograms obtained per sample. Naive CD45RAhigh/CD27high T cell percentages were measured by flow cytometry on a PBMC aliquot from every donor. The protocol used for the library was 5' RACE. The instrument was an Illumina HiSeq 2500. A second 7 to 11 cycle PCR used a sample-barcoded 5' primer and a J-beta primer mix. A template-switch 5' adaptor carrying 12 random nucleotides introduced a unique molecular identifier onto each TCR beta cDNA molecule. At least 2.5 million CDR3-containing paired-end reads were obtained from each sample. The Mint cDNA synthesis kit, primed by a TRBC-specific oligonucleotide, was used to synthesize first-strand cDNA from all RNA. After uracil-DNA glycosylase treatment, a first 18-cycle PCR used universal primers M1SS and BC2_uni_R on all cDNA. As for the authors' bioinformatics: For normalization, 1 million high-quality reads were randomly selected from each sample, with every read carrying a distinct molecular identifier. Instead of being binned into consensus sequences, reads that shared molecular identifiers were thrown out. MiTCR, run with a Q25 quality threshold and the strictest error-elimination algorithm, handled CDR3 identification, clonotype clustering and error correction. A nonparametric unseen species model with Euler transformation was used to estimate lower-bound total TCR beta diversity. In TCRdb, the public reads were trimmed at Q25 with fastp and aligned with MiXCR, with productive beta chains retained. Here each entry gathers all rows of one CDR3 protein and keeps the most common genes and DNA. TCRdb assigned the V and J calls; the authors' analysis was not used. Recorded for this sample are approximately 730,000 distinct CDR3 sequences; roughly 45% of them occurred a single time. The top ten clones comprise 20% to 25% of the sample.

The paper's findings and limits, for the study overall: Estimates of total diversity based on one million sequenced T cells were regarded as lower bounds and as underestimates. Conclusive comparison of naive and antigen-experienced compartments was prevented by the profiling of bulk unsorted PBMCs. There was a strong correlation between observed TCR beta diversity and the percentage of naive T cells measured by flow cytometry. The CMV infection status of donors was not known, potentially confounding age-related changes in expanded clonotypes. Compared with the aged group, the long-lived group had more naive CD4+ T cells, fewer expanded clones and increased TCR diversity, suggesting age selection. Observed TCR beta diversity per million T cells fell roughly linearly with age, and a significant reduction was already apparent by age about 43.

The chain joins TRBV20-1 to TRBJ2-6, with the D gene call left open. This clonotype originated in a woman in her sixties in good health. Sequenced sample: blood. The CDR3 protein: CSATDGSGANVLTF. The DNA sequence is given as TGCAGTGCTACCGACGGCTCTGGGGCCAACGTCCTGACTTTC.